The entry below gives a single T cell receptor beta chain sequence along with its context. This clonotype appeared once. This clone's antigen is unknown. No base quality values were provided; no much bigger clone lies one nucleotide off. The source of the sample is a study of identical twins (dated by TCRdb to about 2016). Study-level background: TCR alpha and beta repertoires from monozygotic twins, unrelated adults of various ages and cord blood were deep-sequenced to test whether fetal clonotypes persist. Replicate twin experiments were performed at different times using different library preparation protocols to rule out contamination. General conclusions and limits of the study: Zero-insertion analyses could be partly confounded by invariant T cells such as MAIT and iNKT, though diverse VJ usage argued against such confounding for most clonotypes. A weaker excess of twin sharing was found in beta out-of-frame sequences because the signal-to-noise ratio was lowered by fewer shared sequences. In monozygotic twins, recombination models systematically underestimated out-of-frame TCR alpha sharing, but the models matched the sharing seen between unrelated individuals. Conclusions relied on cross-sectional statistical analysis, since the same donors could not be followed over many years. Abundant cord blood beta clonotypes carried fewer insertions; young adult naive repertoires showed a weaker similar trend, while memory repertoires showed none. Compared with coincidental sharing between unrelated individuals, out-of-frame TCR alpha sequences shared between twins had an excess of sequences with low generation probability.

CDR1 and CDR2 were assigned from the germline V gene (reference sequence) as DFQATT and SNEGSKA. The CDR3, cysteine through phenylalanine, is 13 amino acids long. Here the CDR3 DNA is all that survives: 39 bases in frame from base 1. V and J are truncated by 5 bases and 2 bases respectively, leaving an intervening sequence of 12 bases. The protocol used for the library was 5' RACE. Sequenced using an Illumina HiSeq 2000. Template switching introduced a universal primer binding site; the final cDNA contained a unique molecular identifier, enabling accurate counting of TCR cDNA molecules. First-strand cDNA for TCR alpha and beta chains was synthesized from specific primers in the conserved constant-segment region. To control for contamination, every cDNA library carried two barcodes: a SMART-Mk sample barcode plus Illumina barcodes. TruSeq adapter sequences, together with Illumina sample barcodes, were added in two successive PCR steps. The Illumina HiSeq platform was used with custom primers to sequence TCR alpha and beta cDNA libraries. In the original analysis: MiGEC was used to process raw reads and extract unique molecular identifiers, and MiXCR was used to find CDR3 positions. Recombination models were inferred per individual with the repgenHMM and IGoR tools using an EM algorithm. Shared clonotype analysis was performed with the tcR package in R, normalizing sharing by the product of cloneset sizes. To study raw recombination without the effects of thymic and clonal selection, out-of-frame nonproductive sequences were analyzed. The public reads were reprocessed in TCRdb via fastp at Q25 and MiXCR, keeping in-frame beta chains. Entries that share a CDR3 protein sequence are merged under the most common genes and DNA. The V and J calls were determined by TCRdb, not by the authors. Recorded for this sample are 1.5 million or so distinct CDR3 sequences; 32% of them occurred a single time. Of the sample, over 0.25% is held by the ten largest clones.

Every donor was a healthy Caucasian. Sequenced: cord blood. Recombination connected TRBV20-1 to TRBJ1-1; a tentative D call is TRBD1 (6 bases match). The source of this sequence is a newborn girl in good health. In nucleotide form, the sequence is TGCAGTGCTGCTTACAGGGCCAACACTGAAGCTTTCTTT. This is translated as CSAAYRANTEAFF.